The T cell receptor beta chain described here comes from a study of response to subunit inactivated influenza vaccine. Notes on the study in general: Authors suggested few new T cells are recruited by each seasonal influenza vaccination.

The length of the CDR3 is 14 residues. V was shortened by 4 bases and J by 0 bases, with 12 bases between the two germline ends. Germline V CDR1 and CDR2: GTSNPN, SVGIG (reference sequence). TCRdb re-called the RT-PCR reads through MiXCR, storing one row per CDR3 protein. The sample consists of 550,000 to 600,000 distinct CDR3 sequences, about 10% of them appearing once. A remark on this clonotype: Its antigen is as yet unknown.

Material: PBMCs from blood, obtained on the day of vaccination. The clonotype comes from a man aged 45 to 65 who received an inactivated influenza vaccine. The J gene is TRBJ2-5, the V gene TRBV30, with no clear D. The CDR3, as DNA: TGTGCCTGGAACCCGGACCGGTACCAAGAGACCCAGTACTTC. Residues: CAWNPDRYQETQYF.